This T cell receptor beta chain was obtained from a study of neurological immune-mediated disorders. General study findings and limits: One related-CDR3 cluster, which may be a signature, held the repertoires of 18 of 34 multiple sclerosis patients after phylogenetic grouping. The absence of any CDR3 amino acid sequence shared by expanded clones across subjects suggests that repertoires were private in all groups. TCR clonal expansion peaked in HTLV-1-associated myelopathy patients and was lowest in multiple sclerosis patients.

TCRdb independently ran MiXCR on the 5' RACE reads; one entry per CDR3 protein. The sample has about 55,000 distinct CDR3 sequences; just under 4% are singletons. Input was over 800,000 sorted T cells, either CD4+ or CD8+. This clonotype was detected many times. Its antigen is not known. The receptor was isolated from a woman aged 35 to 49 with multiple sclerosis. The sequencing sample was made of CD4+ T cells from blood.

The CDR3: CASSPRQGTEAFF. The CDR3 coding sequence is TGCGCCAGCAGCCCCAGACAGGGCACTGAAGCTTTCTTT. The genes are TRBV5-1 and TRBJ1-1; 7 bases are shared with TRBD1. From germline, CDR1 is SGHRS and CDR2 YFSETQ. V lost 4 bases, J lost 4 bases, and 4 bases stayed unmatched. The CDR3 has 13 amino acids.